This is a list of T cell receptor beta chains from one sample in a study of T-cell reconstitution after alpha-beta-depleted transplantation in children. MiXCR, applied by TCRdb to the PCR reads, yields one record per CDR3 protein. Altogether 400,000 to 550,000 distinct CDR3 sequences are present, under 12% being singletons, with the ten largest covering approximately 2%. Sequencing used PBMCs, obtained before TCRalphabeta/CD19-depleted stem cell transplant. The receptor set was obtained from a child aged 2-15 years with inherited bone marrow failure, due to receive a stem cell transplant. The CDR3 runs from the conserved cysteine through the conserved F or W. A D gene is named only where the DNA matches it firmly. Some rows mark clone size as missing; the rest say once, few, many or name a class of expanded clone.

size: many
D: NA
V: TRBV2
J: TRBJ2-3
CDR3: CASSQDLTPGLKHTDTQYF
DNA: TGTGCCAGCAGTCAGGACCTTACCCCGGGACTCAAACACACAGATACGCAGTATTTT

size: many
D: TRBD1
V: TRBV11-2
J: TRBJ1-6
CDR3: CASSGGTGRHF
DNA: TGTGCCAGCAGCGGAGGGACAGGACGACACTTT

size: many
D: NA
V: TRBV10-3
J: TRBJ2-1
CDR3: CAITTGLYNEQFF
DNA: TGTGCCATCACCACAGGACTTTACAATGAGCAGTTCTTC

size: many
D: NA
V: TRBV20-1
J: TRBJ2-7
CDR3: CSASIGSSYEQYF
DNA: TGCAGTGCTAGCATTGGAAGCTCCTACGAGCAGTACTTC

size: many
D: NA
V: TRBV4-2
J: TRBJ1-3
CDR3: CASSQVVSVSGNTIYF
DNA: TGTGCCAGCAGCCAAGTAGTATCTGTATCTGGAAACACCATATATTTT

size: many
D: TRBD1
V: TRBV11-2
J: TRBJ2-1
CDR3: CASSTKGGQGFANEQFF
DNA: TGTGCCAGCAGTACAAAGGGGGGACAGGGGTTTGCCAATGAGCAGTTCTTC

size: many
D: TRBD2
V: TRBV9
J: TRBJ2-1
CDR3: CASSDGLADNEQFF
DNA: TGTGCCAGCAGCGACGGACTAGCGGACAATGAGCAGTTCTTC

size: many
D: NA
V: TRBV6-1
J: TRBJ2-1
CDR3: CASSEGGYWGEQFF
DNA: TGTGCCAGCAGTGAAGGTGGCTACTGGGGTGAGCAGTTCTTC

size: few
D: NA
V: TRBV20-1
J: TRBJ1-4
CDR3: CSADGMYEKLFF
DNA: TGCAGTGCTGATGGGATGTATGAAAAACTGTTTTTT

size: many
D: TRBD2
V: TRBV27
J: TRBJ2-3
CDR3: CASSLRIRLATDTQYF
DNA: TGTGCCAGCAGTTTAAGAATTAGACTAGCTACAGATACGCAGTATTTT

size: few
D: TRBD2
V: TRBV5-1
J: TRBJ2-1
CDR3: CASSLGGLAGGVFDEQFF
DNA: TGCGCCAGCAGCTTGGGGGGACTAGCGGGAGGGGTCTTCGATGAGCAGTTCTTC

size: many
D: NA
V: TRBV7-9
J: TRBJ2-1
CDR3: CASSEAGSSYNEQFF
DNA: TGTGCCAGCAGCGAAGCGGGTAGCTCCTACAATGAGCAGTTCTTC

size: NA
D: NA
V: TRBV19
J: TRBJ2-1
CDR3: CASSIDPGVEQFF
DNA: TGTGCCAGTAGTATAGATCCGGGAGTTGAGCAGTTCTTC

size: many
D: TRBD1
V: TRBV20-1
J: TRBJ1-5
CDR3: CSARDYIRGHNQPQHF
DNA: TGCAGTGCTAGAGATTATATCAGGGGGCACAATCAGCCCCAGCATTTT

size: many
D: TRBD2
V: TRBV20-1
J: TRBJ2-4
CDR3: CSARVPLLAGENIQYF
DNA: TGCAGTGCTAGAGTTCCCCTACTAGCGGGGGAAAACATTCAGTACTTC

size: many
D: NA
V: TRBV13
J: TRBJ2-7
CDR3: CASTQGSGPGEQYF
DNA: TGTGCCAGCACCCAGGGTAGCGGTCCAGGGGAGCAGTACTTC

size: NA
D: TRBD2
V: TRBV6-5
J: TRBJ2-1
CDR3: CASRSASGREQFF
DNA: TGTGCCAGCAGATCGGCTAGCGGTCGTGAGCAGTTCTTC

size: many
D: TRBD2
V: TRBV27
J: TRBJ2-1
CDR3: CASSYSGGWNEQFF
DNA: TGTGCCAGCAGTTATAGCGGGGGCTGGAATGAGCAGTTCTTC

size: many
D: TRBD1
V: TRBV15
J: TRBJ2-5
CDR3: CAVSPGQGGETQYF
DNA: TGTGCCGTATCGCCGGGACAGGGCGGAGAGACCCAGTACTTC

size: NA
D: TRBD1
V: TRBV7-8
J: TRBJ2-5
CDR3: CASSFRTGGAGETQYF
DNA: TGTGCCAGCAGCTTCCGGACAGGGGGCGCGGGGGAGACCCAGTACTTC

size: many
D: NA
V: TRBV11-2
J: TRBJ1-1
CDR3: CASSLVSAGDEAFF
DNA: TGTGCCAGCAGCTTAGTCTCGGCAGGGGATGAGGCTTTCTTT

size: NA
D: NA
V: TRBV7-6
J: TRBJ2-7
CDR3: CASSLSMGSEQYF
DNA: TGTGCCAGCAGCTTAAGTATGGGGAGCGAGCAGTACTTC

size: few
D: NA
V: TRBV30
J: TRBJ1-1
CDR3: CAWNRNTEAFF
DNA: TGTGCCTGGAATAGGAACACTGAAGCTTTCTTT

size: NA
D: NA
V: TRBV18
J: TRBJ1-3
CDR3: CASSPEGSGNTIYF
DNA: TGTGCCAGCTCACCAGAGGGTTCTGGAAACACCATATATTTT

size: NA
D: TRBD1
V: TRBV12-5
J: TRBJ1-1
CDR3: CASGGQDNTEAFF
DNA: TGTGCTAGTGGCGGACAGGATAACACTGAAGCTTTCTTT

size: many
D: TRBD1
V: TRBV7-8
J: TRBJ2-5
CDR3: CASSLAGQGQETQYF
DNA: TGTGCCAGCAGCTTAGCGGGACAGGGACAAGAGACCCAGTACTTC

size: many
D: TRBD1
V: TRBV29-1
J: TRBJ2-2
CDR3: CSVVWTGENTGELFF
DNA: TGCAGCGTCGTATGGACAGGGGAAAACACCGGGGAGCTGTTTTTT

size: NA
D: NA
V: TRBV2
J: TRBJ2-2
CDR3: CASHESSNGELFF
DNA: TGTGCCAGCCACGAGTCTAGCAACGGGGAGCTGTTTTTT

size: many
D: NA
V: TRBV10-3
J: TRBJ2-3
CDR3: CAIRALPDTQYF
DNA: TGTGCCATCAGGGCCCTCCCAGATACGCAGTATTTT

size: NA
D: TRBD2
V: TRBV5-1
J: TRBJ2-1
CDR3: CASSLGGRQFF
DNA: TGCGCCAGCAGCTTGGGCGGGAGGCAGTTCTTC

size: many
D: TRBD1
V: TRBV29-1
J: TRBJ2-7
CDR3: CSVGDSRYYEQYF
DNA: TGCAGCGTTGGGGACAGTCGATATTACGAGCAGTACTTC

size: NA
D: TRBD2
V: TRBV6-4
J: TRBJ2-1
CDR3: CASSSVASGILPYNEQFF
DNA: TGTGCCAGCAGTTCGGTGGCTAGCGGGATACTCCCCTACAATGAGCAGTTCTTC

size: many
D: NA
V: TRBV7-2
J: TRBJ2-7
CDR3: CASSSSGSAYEQYF
DNA: TGTGCCAGCAGCTCCAGCGGGTCCGCCTACGAGCAGTACTTC

size: many
D: TRBD1
V: TRBV20-1
J: TRBJ1-1
CDR3: CSGQGPFGAFF
DNA: TGCAGCGGACAGGGCCCCTTTGGAGCTTTCTTT

size: many
D: TRBD1
V: TRBV20-1
J: TRBJ1-2
CDR3: CSARYICRGTYGYTF
DNA: TGCAGTGCTAGATACATCTGCAGGGGGACCTATGGCTACACCTTC

size: NA
D: NA
V: TRBV19
J: TRBJ1-5
CDR3: CASSTSADRWPRQPQHF
DNA: TGTGCCAGTAGTACCTCCGCAGACAGGTGGCCGCGGCAGCCCCAGCATTTT

size: many
D: NA
V: TRBV12-3/TRBV12-4
J: TRBJ1-1
CDR3: CASSLALNSPLGAFF
DNA: TGTGCCAGCAGTTTAGCGCTGAACAGCCCCTTGGGCGCTTTCTTT